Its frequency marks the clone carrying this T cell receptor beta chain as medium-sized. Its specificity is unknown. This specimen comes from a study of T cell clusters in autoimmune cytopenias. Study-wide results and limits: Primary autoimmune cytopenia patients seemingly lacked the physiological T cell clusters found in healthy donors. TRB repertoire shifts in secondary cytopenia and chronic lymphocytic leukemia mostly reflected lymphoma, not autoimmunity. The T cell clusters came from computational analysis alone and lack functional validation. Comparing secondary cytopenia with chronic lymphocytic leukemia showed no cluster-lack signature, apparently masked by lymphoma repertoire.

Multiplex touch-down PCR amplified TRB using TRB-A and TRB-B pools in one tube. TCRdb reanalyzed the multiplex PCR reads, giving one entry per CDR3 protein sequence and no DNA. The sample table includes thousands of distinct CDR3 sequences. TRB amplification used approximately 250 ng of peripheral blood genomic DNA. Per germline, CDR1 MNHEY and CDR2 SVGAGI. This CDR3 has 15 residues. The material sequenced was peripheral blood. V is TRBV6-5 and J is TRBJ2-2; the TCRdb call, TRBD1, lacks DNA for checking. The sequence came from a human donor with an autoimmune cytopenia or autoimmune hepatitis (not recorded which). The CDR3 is CASSYMWTVTGELFF.